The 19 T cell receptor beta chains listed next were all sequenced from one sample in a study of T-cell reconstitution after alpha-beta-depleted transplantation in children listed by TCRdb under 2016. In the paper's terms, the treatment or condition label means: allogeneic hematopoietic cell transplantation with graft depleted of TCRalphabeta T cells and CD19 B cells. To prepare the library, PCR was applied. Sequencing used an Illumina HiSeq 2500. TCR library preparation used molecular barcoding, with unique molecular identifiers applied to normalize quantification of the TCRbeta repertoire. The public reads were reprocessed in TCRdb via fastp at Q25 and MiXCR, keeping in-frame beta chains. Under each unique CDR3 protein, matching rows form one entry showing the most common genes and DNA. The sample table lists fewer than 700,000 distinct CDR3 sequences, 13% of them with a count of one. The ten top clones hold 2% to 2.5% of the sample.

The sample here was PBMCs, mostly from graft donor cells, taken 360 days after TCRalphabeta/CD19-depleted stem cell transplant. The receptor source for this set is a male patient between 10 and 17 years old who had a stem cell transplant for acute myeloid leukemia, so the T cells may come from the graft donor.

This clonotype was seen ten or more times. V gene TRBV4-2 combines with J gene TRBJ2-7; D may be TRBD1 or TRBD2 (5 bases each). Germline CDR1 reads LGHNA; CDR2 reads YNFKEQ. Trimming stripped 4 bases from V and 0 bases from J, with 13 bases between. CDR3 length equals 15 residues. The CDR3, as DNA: TGTGCCAGCAGCCCACAGAGGGACCTCTCCTACGAGCAGTACTTC. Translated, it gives CASSPQRDLSYEQYF.

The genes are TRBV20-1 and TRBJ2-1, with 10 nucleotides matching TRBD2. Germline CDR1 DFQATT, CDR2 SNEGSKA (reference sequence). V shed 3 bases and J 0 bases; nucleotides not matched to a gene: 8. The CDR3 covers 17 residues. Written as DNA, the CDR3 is TGCAGTGCTAGTGGAGCGGGAGGGCCAGGCTCCTACAATGAGCAGTTCTTC. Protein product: CSASGAGGPGSYNEQFF.

CDR3 nucleotide sequence: TGTGCCAGCAGTTTACGACGGATGCGGGACACCGGGGAGCTGTTTTTT. Its translation: CASSLRRMRDTGELFF. The rearrangement links TRBV28 to TRBJ2-2; D may be TRBD2 (5 bases). Germline CDR1 reads MDHEN; CDR2 reads SYDVKM. V was shortened by 2 bases and J by 3 bases, with 13 bases between the two germline ends. The CDR3 is 16 amino acids.

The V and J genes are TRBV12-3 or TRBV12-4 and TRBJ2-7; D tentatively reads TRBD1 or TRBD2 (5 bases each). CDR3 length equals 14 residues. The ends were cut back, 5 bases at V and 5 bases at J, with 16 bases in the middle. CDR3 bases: TGTGCCAGCAGTCTTGGGACGTCGGCCCACGAGCAGTACTTC. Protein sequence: CASSLGTSAHEQYF.

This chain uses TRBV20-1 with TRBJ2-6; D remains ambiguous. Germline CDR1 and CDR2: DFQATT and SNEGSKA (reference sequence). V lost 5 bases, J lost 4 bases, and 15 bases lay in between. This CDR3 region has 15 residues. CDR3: CSAPGRSRGANVLTF. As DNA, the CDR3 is TGCAGTGCTCCCGGACGGTCTCGGGGGGCCAACGTCCTGACTTTC.

CDR3 loop: CASSDLYLKRETQYF. CDR3 sequence (DNA): TGCGCCAGCAGTGATCTGTACTTGAAGCGGGAGACCCAGTACTTC. The V and J genes are TRBV10-2 and TRBJ2-5; D possibly corresponds to TRBD2 (5 bases). The CDR3 loop spans 15 amino acids. V was cut by 3 bases and J by 5 bases, with 16 bases left in between. CDR1 is WSHSY and CDR2 is SAAADI in the germline V gene.

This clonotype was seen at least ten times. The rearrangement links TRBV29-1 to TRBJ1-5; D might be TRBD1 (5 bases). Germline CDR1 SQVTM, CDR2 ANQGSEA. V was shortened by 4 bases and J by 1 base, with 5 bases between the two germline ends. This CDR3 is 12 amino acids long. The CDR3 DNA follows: TGCAGCGTTGCAGGGAGCAATCAGCCCCAGCATTTT. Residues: CSVAGSNQPQHF. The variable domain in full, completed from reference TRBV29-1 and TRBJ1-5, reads SAVISQKPSRDICQRGTSLTIQCQVDSQVTMMFWYRQQPGQSLTLIATANQGSEATYESGFVIDKFPISRPNLTFSTLTVSNMSPEDSSIYLCSVAGSNQPQHFGDGTRLSIL.

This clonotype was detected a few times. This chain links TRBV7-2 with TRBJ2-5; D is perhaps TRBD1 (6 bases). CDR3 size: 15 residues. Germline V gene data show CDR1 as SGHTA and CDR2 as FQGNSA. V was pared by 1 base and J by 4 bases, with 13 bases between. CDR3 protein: CASSLGAGVGETQYF. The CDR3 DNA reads TGTGCCAGCAGCTTAGGCGCAGGGGTAGGAGAGACCCAGTACTTC.

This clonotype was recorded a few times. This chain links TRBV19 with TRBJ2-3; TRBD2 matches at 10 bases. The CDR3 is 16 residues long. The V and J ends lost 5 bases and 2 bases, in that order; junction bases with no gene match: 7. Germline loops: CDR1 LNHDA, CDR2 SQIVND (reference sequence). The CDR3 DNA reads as TGTGCCAGTAGTTCCTGGACTAGCGGCAACACAGATACGCAGTATTTT. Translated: CASSSWTSGNTDTQYF.

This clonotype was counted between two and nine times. This chain's CDR3 is CASSYSSGSASGANVLTF. For the CDR3, the DNA is TGTGCCAGCAGTTACTCTTCCGGGAGCGCCTCTGGGGCCAACGTCCTGACTTTC. This chain links TRBV6-5 with TRBJ2-6; maybe TRBD2 (6 bases). Trimming took off 0 bases at V and 0 bases at J, with 12 bases between the two ends. Germline V gene data show CDR1 as MNHEY and CDR2 as SVGAGI. The CDR3 is 18 amino acids.

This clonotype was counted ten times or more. CDR3 nucleotide sequence: TGCAGCGTTGGACTAGCGGGGGACTACGAGCAGTACTTC. The encoded protein is CSVGLAGDYEQYF. The rearrangement joins TRBV29-1 to TRBJ2-7, with 12 bases fitting TRBD2. The germline CDR1 and CDR2 sequences are SQVTM and ANQGSEA. The CDR3 spans 13 residues. V shed 4 bases and J 3 bases; nucleotides not matched to a gene: 1.

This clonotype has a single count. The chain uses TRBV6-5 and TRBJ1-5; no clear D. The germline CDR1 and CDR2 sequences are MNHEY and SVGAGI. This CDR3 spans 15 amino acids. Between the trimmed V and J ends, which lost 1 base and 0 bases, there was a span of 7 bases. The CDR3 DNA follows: TGTGCCAGCAGTTACTACGGGAATAGCAATCAGCCCCAGCATTTT. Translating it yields CASSYYGNSNQPQHF.

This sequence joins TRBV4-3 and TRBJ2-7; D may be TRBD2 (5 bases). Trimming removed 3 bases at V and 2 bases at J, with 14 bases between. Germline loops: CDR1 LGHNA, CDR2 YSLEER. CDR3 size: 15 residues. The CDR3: CASSHLLTTTYEQYF. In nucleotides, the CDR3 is TGCGCCAGCAGCCATCTCCTGACTACTACCTACGAGCAGTACTTC.

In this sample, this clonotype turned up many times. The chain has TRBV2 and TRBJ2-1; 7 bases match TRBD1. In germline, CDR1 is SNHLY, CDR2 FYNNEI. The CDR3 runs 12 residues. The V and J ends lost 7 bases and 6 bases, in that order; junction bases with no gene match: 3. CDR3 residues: CASTDRANEQFF. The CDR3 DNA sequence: TGTGCCAGCACCGACAGGGCCAATGAGCAGTTCTTC.

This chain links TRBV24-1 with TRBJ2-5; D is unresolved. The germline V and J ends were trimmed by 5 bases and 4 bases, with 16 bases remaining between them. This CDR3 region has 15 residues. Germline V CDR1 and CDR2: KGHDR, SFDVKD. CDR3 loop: CATSGGRPLIETQYF. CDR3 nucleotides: TGTGCCACCAGTGGAGGTCGGCCTTTGATAGAGACCCAGTACTTC.

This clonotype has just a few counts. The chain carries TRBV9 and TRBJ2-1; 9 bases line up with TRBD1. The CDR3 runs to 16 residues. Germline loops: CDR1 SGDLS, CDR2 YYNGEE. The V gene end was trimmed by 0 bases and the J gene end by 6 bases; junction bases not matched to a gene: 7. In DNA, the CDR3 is TGTGCCAGCAGCGTAGCGTACAGGACAGGGGTCAATGAGCAGTTCTTC. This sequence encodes CASSVAYRTGVNEQFF.

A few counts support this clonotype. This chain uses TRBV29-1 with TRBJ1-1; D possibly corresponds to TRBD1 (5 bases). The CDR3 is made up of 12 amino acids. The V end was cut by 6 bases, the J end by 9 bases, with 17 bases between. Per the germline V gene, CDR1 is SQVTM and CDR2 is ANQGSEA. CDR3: CSVLRDGDKAFF. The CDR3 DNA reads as TGCAGCGTGCTCCGGGACGGTGATAAAGCTTTCTTT.

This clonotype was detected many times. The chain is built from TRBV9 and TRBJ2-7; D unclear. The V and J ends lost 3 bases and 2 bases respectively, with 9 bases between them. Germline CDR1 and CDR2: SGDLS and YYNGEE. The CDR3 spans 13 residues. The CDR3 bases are TGTGCCAGCAGCGGAGGACCGGCCTACGAGCAGTACTTC. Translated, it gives CASSGGPAYEQYF.

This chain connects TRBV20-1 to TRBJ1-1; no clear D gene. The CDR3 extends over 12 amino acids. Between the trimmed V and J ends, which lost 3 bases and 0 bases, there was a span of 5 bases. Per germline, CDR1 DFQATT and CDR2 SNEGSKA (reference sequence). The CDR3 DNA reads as TGCAGTGCTAGTCAGATGAACACTGAAGCTTTCTTT. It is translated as CSASQMNTEAFF.